This T cell receptor (beta chain) appears in the sequencing data of a study of cytomegalovirus exposure and HLA in healthy donors. Study as a whole: The approximately 600 first-cohort repertoires shared a platform with the approximately 110 validation repertoires, as reported in a later analysis.

Only in-frame clones appear in the TCRdb table, and some are missing; sequencing was by immunoSEQ multiplex PCR. There are 80,000 to 100,000 clones in the sample; roughly 87% occur only once, and around 6.3% lies in the top ten. Among the 120 subjects of the validation cohort, separate from the roughly 650-subject first cohort, were the donors. Study-wide points: Researchers counted approximately 160 TCR beta chains as cytomegalovirus-associated. A few CMV-associated chains proved CMV antigen-specific in vitro.

Notes on this clone: Its cognate antigen is unknown.

The CDR3 spans 13 residues. CDR1 and CDR2 from the germline V gene are LGHNA and YNFKEQ. The V gene lost 4 bases and the J gene lost 9 bases, with 13 bases spanning the gap. Sequencing was done on a sample of PBMCs. This clonotype originated in a man younger than 35 in good health and CMV-seropositive. The chain is built from TRBV4-2 and TRBJ2-1, with D perhaps TRBD1 (6 bases). CDR3 residues: CASSPRRGAEQFF. DNA for the CDR3: TGTGCCAGCAGCCCCCGCAGGGGCGCTGAGCAGTTCTTC.